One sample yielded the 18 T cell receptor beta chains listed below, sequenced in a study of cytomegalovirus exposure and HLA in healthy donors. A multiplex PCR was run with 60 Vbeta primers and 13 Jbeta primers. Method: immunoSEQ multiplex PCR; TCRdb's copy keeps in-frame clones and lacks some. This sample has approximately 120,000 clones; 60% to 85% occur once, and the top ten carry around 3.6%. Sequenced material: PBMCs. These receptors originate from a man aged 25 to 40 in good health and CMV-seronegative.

This CDR3 reads CASSLYGLAANTGELFF. As DNA, the CDR3 is TGTGCCAGCAGCTTATATGGACTAGCCGCTAACACCGGGGAGCTGTTTTTT. The V call is TRBV11-2, the J call TRBJ2-2; 8 bases align to TRBD2. With V trimmed by 2 bases and J by 2 bases, 7 bases remained unmatched. CDR1 is SGHAT, CDR2 FQNNGV, per germline. The CDR3 sequence is 17 residues long.

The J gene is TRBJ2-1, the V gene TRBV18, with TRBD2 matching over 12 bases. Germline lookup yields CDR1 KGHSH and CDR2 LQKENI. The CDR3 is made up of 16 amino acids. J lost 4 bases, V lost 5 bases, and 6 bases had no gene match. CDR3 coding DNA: TGTGCCAGCTCAACAAAGCTAGCGGGAGGGTACAATGAGCAGTTCTTC. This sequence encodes CASSTKLAGGYNEQFF.

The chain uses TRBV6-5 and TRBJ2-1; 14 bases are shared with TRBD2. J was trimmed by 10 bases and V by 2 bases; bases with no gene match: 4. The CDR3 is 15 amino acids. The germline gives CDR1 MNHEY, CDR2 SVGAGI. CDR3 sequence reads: CASSYGTSGSAEQFF. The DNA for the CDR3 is TGTGCCAGCAGTTACGGGACTAGCGGGAGTGCAGAGCAGTTCTTC.

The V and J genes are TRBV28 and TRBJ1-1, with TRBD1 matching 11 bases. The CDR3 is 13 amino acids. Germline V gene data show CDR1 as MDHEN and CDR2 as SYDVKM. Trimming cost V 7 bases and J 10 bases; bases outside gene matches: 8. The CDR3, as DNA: TGTGCCAGCACCCTCACCGGGACAGGGGGAGCTTTCTTT. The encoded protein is CASTLTGTGGAFF. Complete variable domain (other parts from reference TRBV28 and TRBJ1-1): DVKVTQSSRYLVKRTGEKVFLECVQDMDHENMFWYRQDPGLGLRLIYFSYDVKMKEKGDIPEGYSVSREKKERFSLILESASTNQTSMYLCASTLTGTGGAFFGQGTRLTVV.

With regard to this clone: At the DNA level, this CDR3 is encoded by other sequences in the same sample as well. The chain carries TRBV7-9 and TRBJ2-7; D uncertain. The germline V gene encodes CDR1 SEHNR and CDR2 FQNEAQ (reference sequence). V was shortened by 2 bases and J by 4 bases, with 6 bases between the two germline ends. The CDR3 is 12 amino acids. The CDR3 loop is CASSLTGYEQYF. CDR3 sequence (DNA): TGTGCCAGCAGCTTAACGGGTTACGAGCAGTACTTC.

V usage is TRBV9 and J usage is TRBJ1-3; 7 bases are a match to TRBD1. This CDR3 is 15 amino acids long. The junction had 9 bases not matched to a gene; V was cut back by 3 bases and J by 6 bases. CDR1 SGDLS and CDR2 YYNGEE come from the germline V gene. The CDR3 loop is CASSGRRDSPNTIYF. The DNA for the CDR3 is TGTGCCAGCAGCGGACGCCGGGACAGCCCAAACACCATATATTTT.

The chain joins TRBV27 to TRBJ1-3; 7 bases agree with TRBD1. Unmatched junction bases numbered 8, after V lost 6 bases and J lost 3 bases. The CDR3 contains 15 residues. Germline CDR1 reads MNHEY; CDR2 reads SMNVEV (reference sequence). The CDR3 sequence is CASRHGTDLGNTIYF. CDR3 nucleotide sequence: TGTGCCAGCAGACACGGGACAGATCTTGGAAACACCATATATTTT.

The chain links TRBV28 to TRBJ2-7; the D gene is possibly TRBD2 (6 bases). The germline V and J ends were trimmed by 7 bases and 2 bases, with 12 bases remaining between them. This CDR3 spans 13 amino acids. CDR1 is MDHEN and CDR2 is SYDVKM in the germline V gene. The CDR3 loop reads CASTPSSAYEQYF. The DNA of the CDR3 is TGTGCCAGCACTCCCTCTAGCGCCTACGAGCAGTACTTC.

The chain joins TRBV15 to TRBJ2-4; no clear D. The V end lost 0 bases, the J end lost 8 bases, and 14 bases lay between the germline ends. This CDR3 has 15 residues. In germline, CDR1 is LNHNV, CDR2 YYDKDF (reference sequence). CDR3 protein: CATSRDLRIWDIQYF. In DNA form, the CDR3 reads TGTGCCACCAGCAGAGATTTGAGGATTTGGGACATTCAGTACTTC.

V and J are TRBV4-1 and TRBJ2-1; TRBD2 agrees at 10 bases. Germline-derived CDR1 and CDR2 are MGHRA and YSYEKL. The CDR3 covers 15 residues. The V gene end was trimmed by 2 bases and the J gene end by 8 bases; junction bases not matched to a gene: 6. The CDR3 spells CASSQRAGGPHEQFF. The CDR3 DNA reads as TGCGCCAGCAGCCAAAGAGCGGGAGGGCCCCATGAGCAGTTCTTC.

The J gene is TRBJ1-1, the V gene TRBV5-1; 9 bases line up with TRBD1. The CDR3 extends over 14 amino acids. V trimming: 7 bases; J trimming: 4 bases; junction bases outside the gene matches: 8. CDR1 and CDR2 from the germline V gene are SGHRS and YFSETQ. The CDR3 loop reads CASGGDRVSTEAFF. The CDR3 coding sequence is TGCGCCAGCGGAGGGGACAGGGTATCCACTGAAGCTTTCTTT.

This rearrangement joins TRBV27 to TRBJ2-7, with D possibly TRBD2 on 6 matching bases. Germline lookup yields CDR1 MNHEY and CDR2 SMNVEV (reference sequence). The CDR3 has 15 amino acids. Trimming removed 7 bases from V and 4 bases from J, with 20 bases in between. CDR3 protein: CASTPGRGEDYEQYF. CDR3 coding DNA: TGTGCCAGCACCCCGGGCCGAGGGGAGGATTACGAGCAGTACTTC.

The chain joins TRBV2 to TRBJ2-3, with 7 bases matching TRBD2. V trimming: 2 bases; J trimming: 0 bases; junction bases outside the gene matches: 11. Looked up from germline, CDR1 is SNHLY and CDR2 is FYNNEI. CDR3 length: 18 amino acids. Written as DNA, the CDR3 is TGTGCCAGCAGTGAAACCAAGACCAGCGGGAAGAGCACAGATACGCAGTATTTT. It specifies CASSETKTSGKSTDTQYF.

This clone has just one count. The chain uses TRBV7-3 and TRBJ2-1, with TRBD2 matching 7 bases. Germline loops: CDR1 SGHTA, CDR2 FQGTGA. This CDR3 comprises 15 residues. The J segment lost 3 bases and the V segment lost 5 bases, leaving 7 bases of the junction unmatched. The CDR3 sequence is CASSDAGRDYNEQFF. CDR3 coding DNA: TGTGCCAGCAGCGACGCGGGGAGGGACTACAATGAGCAGTTCTTC. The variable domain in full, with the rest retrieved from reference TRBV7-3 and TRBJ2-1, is GAGVSQTPSNKVTEKGKYVELRCDPISGHTALYWYRQSLGQGPEFLIYFQGTGAADDSGLPNDRFFAVRPEGSVSTLKIQRTERGDSAVYLCASSDAGRDYNEQFFGPGTRLTVL.

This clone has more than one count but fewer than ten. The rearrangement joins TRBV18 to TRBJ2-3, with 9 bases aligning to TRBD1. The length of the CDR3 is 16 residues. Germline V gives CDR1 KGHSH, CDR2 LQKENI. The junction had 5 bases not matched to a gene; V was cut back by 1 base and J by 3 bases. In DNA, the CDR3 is TGTGCCAGCTCACCACAACAGGGGGCGTCGACAGATACGCAGTATTTT. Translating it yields CASSPQQGASTDTQYF.

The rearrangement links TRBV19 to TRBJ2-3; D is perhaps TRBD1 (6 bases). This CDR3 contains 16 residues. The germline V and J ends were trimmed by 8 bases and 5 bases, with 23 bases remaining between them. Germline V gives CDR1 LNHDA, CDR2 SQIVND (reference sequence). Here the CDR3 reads CASSKRAGAPLDTQYF. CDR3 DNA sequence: TGTGCCAGTTCCAAGAGGGCAGGGGCGCCCTTAGATACGCAGTATTTT.

In DNA, the CDR3 is TGTGCCAGCAGTTTGACAGGGGACACTGAAGCTTTCTTT. As protein: CASSLTGDTEAFF. This rearrangement joins TRBV6-7 to TRBJ1-1; 8 bases map to TRBD1. TRBV6-7 is an open reading frame, and its role is uncertain. V was pared by 4 bases and J by 3 bases, with 1 base of the junction left unmatched. The CDR3 contains 13 residues.

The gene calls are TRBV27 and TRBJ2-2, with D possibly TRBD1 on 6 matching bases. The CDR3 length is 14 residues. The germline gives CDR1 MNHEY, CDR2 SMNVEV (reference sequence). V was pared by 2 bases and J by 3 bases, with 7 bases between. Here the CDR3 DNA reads TGTGCCAGCAGTTTAGGGACACACACCGGGGAGCTGTTTTTT. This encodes CASSLGTHTGELFF.